This T cell receptor beta chain was recorded in a study of shared clonotypes between healthy human individuals. This clone appeared once. The CDR3 has 16 residues. V dropped 1 base and J dropped 5; count of bases not matched to a gene: 5. Germline assignment: CDR1 SGHAT and CDR2 FQNNGV. Produced via immunoSEQ multiplex PCR; TCRdb's table is partial and in-frame only. Of under 600,000 clones detected, around 77% appear once; the ten largest clones hold about 12%. This receptor was identified in a woman aged 40 to 50 in good health. Some clones in this sample may be carry-over from other donors' samples. Sequencing used PBMCs. V gene TRBV11-2 combines with J gene TRBJ2-5; 12 positions agree with TRBD1. DNA of the CDR3: TGTGCCAGCAGCTTAGTCGGGACAGGGGGCCGGGAGACCCAGTACTTC. As protein: CASSLVGTGGRETQYF.